This T cell receptor beta chain was profiled in a study of T cells after yellow fever vaccination. Turning to the study itself: Fractions low in cell number were prepared with SMART-Seq v4 Ultra Low Input.

Per germline, CDR1 MDHEN and CDR2 SYDVKM. V lost 4 bases to trimming and J lost 7 bases; unmatched junction nucleotides: 15. This CDR3 is 17 amino acids long. Using its own MiXCR run on the 5' RACE reads, TCRdb lists one record per CDR3 protein. The top ten hold roughly a third of the sample, which has some 170,000 distinct CDR3 sequences, 9.3% seen once. This material consisted of CD8+ T cells sorted from PBMCs, taken 45 days after the yellow fever booster vaccination. This sequence was found in a man younger than 30 who received the YFV17D yellow fever vaccine. The gene calls are TRBV28 and TRBJ2-1; 8 nucleotides align to TRBD1. This CDR3 is CASSSPPRDRRGNEQFF. As DNA, the CDR3 is TGTGCCAGCAGTTCCCCCCCGCGGGACAGGAGGGGAAATGAGCAGTTCTTC. Based on the CDR3 plus reference TRBV28 and TRBJ2-1, the full variable domain is DVKVTQSSRYLVKRTGEKVFLECVQDMDHENMFWYRQDPGLGLRLIYFSYDVKMKEKGDIPEGYSVSREKKERFSLILESASTNQTSMYLCASSSPPRDRRGNEQFFGPGTRLTVL.